One sample yielded the 22 T cell receptor beta chains listed below, sequenced in a study of T cells in Graves' hyperthyroidism and ophthalmopathy. Amplified regions were TCR beta CDR3 sequences from RNA transcripts. The TCR CDR3 first-round RT-PCR relied on the HTBI primer set. Each CDR3 protein is one row after TCRdb ran MiXCR on the multiplex PCR reads. The profile shows around 760,000 distinct CDR3 sequences, 30% to 40% of them singletons. Sequenced material: blood. Receptors originate from a woman in her thirties or forties with Graves' hyperthyroidism.

This clonotype appeared a single time. The junction departs from germline at one end; a sequencing error may be responsible. The V gene is TRBV6-5, the J gene TRBJ1-1, with D maybe TRBD1 (5 bases). Germline CDR1 is MNHEY and CDR2 is SVGAGI. The CDR3 has 19 amino acids. The CDR3 DNA reads as TGTGCCAGCAGCTACTCTTTCGCTCGACAGACAAGTCTTAACACTGAAGCTTTCTTT. Translated: CASSYSFARQTSLNTEAFF.

This clonotype was counted at least ten times. The chain couples TRBV12-3 or TRBV12-4 to TRBJ1-1; D ambiguous. The CDR3 totals 13 residues. The ends were cut back, 2 bases at V and 5 bases at J, with 9 bases in the middle. The CDR3 sequence: CASSLWGRTEAFF. The CDR3 DNA reads as TGTGCCAGCAGTTTATGGGGTAGAACTGAAGCTTTCTTT.

This clonotype was detected many times. The chain joins TRBV7-9 to TRBJ1-5; D unresolved. V was clipped by 0 bases and J by 5 bases, with 8 bases between them. Germline V lookup: CDR1 SEHNR, CDR2 FQNEAQ (reference sequence). The CDR3 loop spans 14 amino acids. As DNA, the CDR3 is TGTGCCAGCAGCTTAGCGTCTGATTATCAGCCCCAGCATTTT. Protein: CASSLASDYQPQHF.

This chain links TRBV20-1 with TRBJ2-7; weak D call: TRBD2 (6 bases). TRBJ2-5 matches the DNA end more closely, so the J call is doubtful. The CDR3 is 13 amino acids. Germline V gene lookup returns CDR1 DFQATT and CDR2 SNEGSKA (reference sequence). CDR3 amino acids: CSAGGSAPETQYF. CDR3 DNA: TGCAGTGCTGGGGGGAGTGCCCCCGAGACCCAGTACTTC.

Here the CDR3 reads CASSQSDRGSYEQYF. The CDR3 region has the DNA TGTGCCAGCAGCCAGTCAGACAGGGGTTCCTACGAGCAGTACTTC. This chain links TRBV4-2 with TRBJ2-7, with 8 bases aligning to TRBD1. Germline CDR1 LGHNA, CDR2 YNFKEQ. This CDR3 is 15 amino acids long. V was pared by 3 bases and J by 1 base, with 5 bases of the junction left unmatched.

This chain links TRBV30 with TRBJ2-7; possibly TRBD1 for D (6 bases). CDR1 and CDR2 from the germline V gene are GTSNPN and SVGIG (reference sequence). The ends were cut back, 2 bases at V and 5 bases at J, with 16 bases in the middle. The CDR3 sequence is 14 residues long. The CDR3 nucleotides are TGTGCCTGGAGTCGAGGCCAGGGGCTAGACGAGCAGTACTTC. Translated: CAWSRGQGLDEQYF.

This clonotype has only one observation. The chain joins TRBV29-1 to TRBJ2-5; weak D call: TRBD2 (5 bases). Between the trimmed V and J ends, which lost 7 bases and 7 bases, there was a span of 10 bases. The germline V gene encodes CDR1 SQVTM and CDR2 ANQGSEA. The length of the CDR3 is 10 residues. CDR3 sequence (DNA): TGCAGCGGGGCGGCGGGGACCCAGTACTTC. The encoded protein is CSGAAGTQYF.

This chain links TRBV20-1 with TRBJ2-3, with D possibly being TRBD2 (6 bases). CDR1 and CDR2 (germline): DFQATT, SNEGSKA (reference sequence). V shed 0 bases and J shed 10 bases, with 14 bases lying between them. The CDR3 covers 13 residues. The CDR3 region has the DNA TGCAGTGCTAGAGATTCCACGGGACTCCCGCAGTATTTT. Residues: CSARDSTGLPQYF.

V and J are TRBV20-1 and TRBJ2-5; 14 nucleotides match TRBD2. Trimming removed 4 bases from V and 5 bases from J; junction bases left unmatched: 6. From germline, CDR1 is DFQATT and CDR2 SNEGSKA (reference sequence). This CDR3 is built from 15 residues. This CDR3 reads CSAMGLAGAAETQYF. Written as DNA, the CDR3 is TGCAGTGCTATGGGACTAGCGGGGGCCGCGGAGACCCAGTACTTC.

In its sample, this clonotype was seen a few times. J is TRBJ2-2 and V is TRBV20-1; perhaps D is TRBD1 or TRBD2 (5 bases each). Germline CDR1 is DFQATT and CDR2 is SNEGSKA (reference sequence). The germline V and J ends were trimmed by 6 bases and 2 bases, with 10 bases remaining between them. The CDR3 totals 13 residues. Here the CDR3 DNA reads TGCAGTGCCCGGGGCATTAACACCGGGGAGCTGTTTTTT. It codes for CSARGINTGELFF.

The gene calls are TRBV4-1 and TRBJ1-2; D remains unclear. Germline CDR1 and CDR2: MGHRA and YSYEKL. Trimming took off 7 bases at V and 2 bases at J, with 23 bases between the two ends. This CDR3 region has 17 residues. This CDR3 reads CASTPILTTPANYGYTF. As DNA, the CDR3 is TGCGCCAGCACCCCAATCTTGACAACGCCTGCGAACTATGGCTACACCTTC.

The chain combines TRBV7-4 with TRBJ1-3; TRBD1 matches 7 bases. The germline gives CDR1 SGHVT, CDR2 SQSDAQ. There are 17 residues in the CDR3. V was pared by 6 bases and J by 0 bases, with 11 bases of the junction left unmatched. The CDR3 is CASSYRGPTLSGNTIYF. The CDR3 DNA follows: TGTGCCAGCAGTTATAGGGGGCCAACTCTCTCTGGAAACACCATATATTTT.

This clonotype showed up just a few times. The CDR3, as DNA: TGTGCCACCAGCGGGTCCCAGGGACTACAAGAGACCCAGTACTTC. This encodes CATSGSQGLQETQYF. The J gene is TRBJ2-5, the V gene TRBV15, with TRBD2 matching 7 bases. The CDR3 extends over 15 amino acids. Germline loops: CDR1 LNHNV, CDR2 YYDKDF (reference sequence). With V trimmed by 5 bases and J by 2 bases, 8 bases remained unmatched. The full variable domain, its missing parts supplied by reference TRBV15 and TRBJ2-5, is DAMVIQNPRYQVTQFGKPVTLSCSQTLNHNVMYWYQQKSSQAPKLLFHYYDKDFNNEADTPDNFQSRRPNTSFCFLDIRSPGLGDTAMYLCATSGSQGLQETQYFGPGTRLLVL.

This clonotype was counted at least ten times. V gene TRBV11-2 combines with J gene TRBJ1-6, with a weak D call TRBD1 (5 bases). CDR1 and CDR2 from the germline V gene are SGHAT and FQNNGV. Trimming removed 0 bases at V and 13 bases at J, with 16 bases between. The length of the CDR3 is 15 residues. The CDR3 coding sequence is TGTGCCAGCAGCTTAGATCATGGGGGTGGTGGCCCCCTCCACTTT. As protein: CASSLDHGGGGPLHF.

This clonotype occurred many times. The V and J genes are TRBV12-3 or TRBV12-4 and TRBJ2-7; D unclear. The CDR3 runs to 12 residues. V lost 3 bases and J 3 bases, leaving 6 bases between the germline ends. CDR3 nucleotide sequence: TGTGCCAGCAGTTTGCTGAACTACGAGCAGTACTTC. This gives the protein CASSLLNYEQYF.

The chain joins TRBV5-5 to TRBJ2-3, with D tentatively TRBD1 (6 bases). Germline V gene lookup returns CDR1 SGHKS and CDR2 YYEKEE (reference sequence). The V gene lost 4 bases and the J gene lost 2 bases, with 11 bases spanning the gap. This CDR3 region has 14 residues. CDR3 in amino acids: CASSVGQHTDTQYF. The DNA for the CDR3 is TGTGCCAGCAGCGTTGGACAGCACACAGATACGCAGTATTTT. Combining the CDR3 with reference TRBV5-5 and TRBJ2-3 gives the whole variable domain DAGVTQSPTHLIKTRGQQVTLRCSPISGHKSVSWYQQVLGQGPQFIFQYYEKEERGRGNFPDRFSARQFPNYSSELNVNALLLGDSALYLCASSVGQHTDTQYFGPGTRLTVL.

The chain joins TRBV24-1 to TRBJ1-1, with TRBD1 matching 9 bases. The CDR3 sequence is 14 residues long. CDR1 is KGHDR, CDR2 SFDVKD, per germline. V dropped 10 bases and J dropped 3; count of bases not matched to a gene: 8. As DNA, the CDR3 is TGTGCCACAACCCCGGGACAGGGCCACACTGAAGCTTTCTTT. Translation gives CATTPGQGHTEAFF.

This clonotype has at least ten counts. This rearrangement joins TRBV27 to TRBJ1-1; TRBD1 matches 7 bases. V trimming: 7 bases; J trimming: 11 bases; junction bases outside the gene matches: 10. Germline V lookup: CDR1 MNHEY, CDR2 SMNVEV (reference sequence). The CDR3 sequence is 12 residues long. This CDR3 is CASTSKGAGAFF. The CDR3 region has the DNA TGTGCCAGCACCTCGAAGGGGGCTGGGGCTTTCTTT.

The chain uses TRBV7-4 and TRBJ1-3; D may be TRBD1 (6 bases). The CDR3 is 13 residues long. Germline V gene lookup returns CDR1 SGHVT and CDR2 SQSDAQ. Trimming left V 7 bases short and J 3 bases short, with 10 bases between. DNA for the CDR3: TGTGCCAGCACGGACAGAAATGGAAACACCATATATTTT. Protein: CASTDRNGNTIYF.

The rearrangement joins TRBV2 to TRBJ1-2, with no clear D. The germline gives CDR1 SNHLY, CDR2 FYNNEI. V gave up 6 bases and J gave up 4 bases, with 15 bases separating them. The CDR3 contains 14 residues. The CDR3 protein is CASRGVGPSYGYTF. The CDR3 coding sequence is TGTGCCAGCAGAGGTGTCGGGCCCAGCTATGGCTACACCTTC.

J is TRBJ1-5 and V is TRBV10-3; a weak D match, TRBD1 (5 bases). The length of the CDR3 is 14 residues. Trimming left V 0 bases short and J 11 bases short, with 14 bases between. CDR1 is ENHRY, CDR2 SYGVKD, per germline. This chain's CDR3 is CAISESEGLETQHF. The CDR3, as DNA: TGTGCCATCAGTGAGTCGGAGGGGTTGGAGACCCAGCATTTT.

V gene TRBV5-5 combines with J gene TRBJ2-5, with 10 nucleotides matching TRBD2. This CDR3 is built from 15 residues. The trim removed 2 bases at V and 2 bases at J, leaving 3 bases unmatched. The germline V gene has CDR1 SGHKS and CDR2 YYEKEE (reference sequence). The CDR3 region is CASSLRTSGQETQYF. In DNA, the CDR3 is TGTGCCAGCAGCTTACGGACTAGCGGACAAGAGACCCAGTACTTC.